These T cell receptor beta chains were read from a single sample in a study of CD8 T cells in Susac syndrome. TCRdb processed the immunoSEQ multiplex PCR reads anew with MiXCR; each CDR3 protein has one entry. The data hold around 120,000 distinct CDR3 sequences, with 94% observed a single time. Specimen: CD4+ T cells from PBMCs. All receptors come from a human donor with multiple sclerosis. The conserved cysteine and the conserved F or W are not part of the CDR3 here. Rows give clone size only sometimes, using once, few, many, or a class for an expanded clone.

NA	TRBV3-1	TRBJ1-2	ASSPTMTDTLDGYT
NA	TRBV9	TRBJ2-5	ASSPPNEGTQY
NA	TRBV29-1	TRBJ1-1	SVESVGGSTEAF
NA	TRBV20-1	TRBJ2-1	SARDQGTSPYNEQF
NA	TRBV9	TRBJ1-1	ASSVGPGNTEAF
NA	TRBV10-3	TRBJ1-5	AIRDRASNQPQH
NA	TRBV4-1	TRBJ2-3	ASSQDGNSWGTDTQY
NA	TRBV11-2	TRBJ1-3	ASGSPSHTIY
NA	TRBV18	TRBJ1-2	ASSPREGLDT
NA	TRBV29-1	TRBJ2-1	SAVDGTGEF
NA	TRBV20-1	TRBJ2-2	SAGTVNTGELF
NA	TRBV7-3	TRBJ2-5	ASSSGDGTQY
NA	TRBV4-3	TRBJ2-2	ASSQDIRPANTGELF
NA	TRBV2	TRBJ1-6	ASSSVSSYNSPLH
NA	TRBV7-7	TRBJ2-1	ASSLTGQVPYNEQF
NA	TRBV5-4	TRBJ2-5	ASSSPGSRRETQY
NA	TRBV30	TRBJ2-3	AWRTGGRVTDTQY
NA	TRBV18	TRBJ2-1	ASSPLGYEQF
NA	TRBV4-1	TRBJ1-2	ASSQHGRTGVYGYT
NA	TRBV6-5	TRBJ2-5	ASRAPGTQETQY
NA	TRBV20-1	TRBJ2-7	SASRPIAGISSYEQY
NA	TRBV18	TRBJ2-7	ASSPSRNYEQY
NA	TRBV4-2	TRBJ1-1	ASSQSSDRGQAVNTEAF
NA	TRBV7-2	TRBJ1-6	ASSLSDGNSPLH
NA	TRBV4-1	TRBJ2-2	ASSQGRQGYTGELF
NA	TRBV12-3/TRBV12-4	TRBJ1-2	ASSSQRRTGYYGYT
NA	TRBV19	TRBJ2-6	ASLEGSSGANVLT
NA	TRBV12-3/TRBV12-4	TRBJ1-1	ASTLGGTMNTEAF
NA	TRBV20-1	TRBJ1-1	SARDWADRGVNTEAF
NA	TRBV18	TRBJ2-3	ASSIADTQY
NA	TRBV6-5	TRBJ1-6	ASRLFASKVGASYNSPLH
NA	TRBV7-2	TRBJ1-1	ASSLAGWGPEAF
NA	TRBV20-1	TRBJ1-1	SLGGGRFTEAF
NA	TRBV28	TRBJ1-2	ASSLSVPGDGYT
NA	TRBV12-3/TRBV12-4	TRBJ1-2	ASSWDSFYGYT
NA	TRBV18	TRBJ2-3	ASSPASGTDTQY
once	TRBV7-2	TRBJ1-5	ASSLNPGNLPGQPQH
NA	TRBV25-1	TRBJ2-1	ASSEALSRMGEQF
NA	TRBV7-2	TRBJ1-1	ASSRDRGGTEAF
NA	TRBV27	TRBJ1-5	ASSSRQGAGYSNQPQH
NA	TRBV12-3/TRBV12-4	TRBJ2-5	ASSLSRTGVVVGTQY
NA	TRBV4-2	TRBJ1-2	ASSQDDSPNYGYT
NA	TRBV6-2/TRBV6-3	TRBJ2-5	ASSQGPQETQY
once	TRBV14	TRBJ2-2	ASSHPTERGTGELF
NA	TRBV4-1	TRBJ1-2	ASSQDGSKSNYGYT
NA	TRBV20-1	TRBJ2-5	SASGGSETQY
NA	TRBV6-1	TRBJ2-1	ASSPGLAGDLSYNEQF
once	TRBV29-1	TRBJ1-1	SGKGADTEAF
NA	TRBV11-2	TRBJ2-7	ASSLEPGRTYEQY
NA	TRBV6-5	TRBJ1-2	ASSYMAANYGYT
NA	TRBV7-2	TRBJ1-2	ASSTRTGNYGYT
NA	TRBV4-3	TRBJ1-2	ASSQDWGVGYT
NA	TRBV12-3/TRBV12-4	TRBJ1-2	ASTLREDYGYT
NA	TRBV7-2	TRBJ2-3	ASSSYGDTQY
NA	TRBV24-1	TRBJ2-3	ATSDERGGGLDTQY
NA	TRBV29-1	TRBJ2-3	SVSRGGLDSTDTQY
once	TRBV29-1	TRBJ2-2	SVAYTSGPTGELF
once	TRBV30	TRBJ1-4	AWRNRGIATNEKLF
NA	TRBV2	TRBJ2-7	ASSTSHLGEQY